The next 19 T cell receptor beta chains were all read from a single sample in a study of OX40 agonist ivuxolimab in advanced cancers. Assay: immunoSEQ multiplex PCR; the TCRdb copy retains only in-frame clones and omits some. This sample has 25,000 to 35,000 clones, with roughly 90% found just once. Material: CD4+ or CD8+ T cells sorted from blood, obtained in a trial of the OX40 agonist ivuxolimab. These receptors were taken from an adult with an advanced solid tumor such as melanoma, head and neck, liver or kidney cancer.

The V and J genes are TRBV11-2 and TRBJ2-7; 7 nucleotides match TRBD2. This CDR3 comprises 15 residues. The V gene's germline CDR1 is SGHAT and CDR2 FQNNGV. The junction had 12 bases not matched to a gene; V was cut back by 5 bases and J by 5 bases. The chain's CDR3 is CASSLTRGVRDEQYF. The DNA for the CDR3 is TGTGCCAGCAGCCTCACTCGGGGGGTCAGGGACGAGCAGTACTTC. Full variable domain (remainder filled in from reference TRBV11-2 and TRBJ2-7): EAGVAQSPRYKIIEKRQSVAFWCNPISGHATLYWYQQILGQGPKLLIQFQNNGVVDDSQLPKDRFSAERLKGVDSTLKIQPAKLEDSAVYLCASSLTRGVRDEQYFGPGTRLTVT.

The sample holds one count of this clone. The chain combines TRBV7-6 with TRBJ1-4; a possible D gene is TRBD1 (5 bases). The length of the CDR3 is 15 residues. V lost 5 bases and J lost 8, with 18 bases in between. In germline, CDR1 is SGHVS, CDR2 FNYEAQ. The CDR3 nucleotides read TGTGCCAGCAGCCCCAGATGGGGGATCGGGGAAAAACTGTTTTTT. It yields the protein CASSPRWGIGEKLFF.

CDR3 DNA sequence: TGTGCCAGCAGTTTCCGACTAGCGGGGATCAATGAGCAGTTCTTC. It encodes CASSFRLAGINEQFF. The rearrangement links TRBV27 to TRBJ2-1; 11 bases agree with TRBD2. Germline V lookup: CDR1 MNHEY, CDR2 SMNVEV (reference sequence). This CDR3 region has 15 residues. V trimming: 3 bases; J trimming: 6 bases; junction bases outside the gene matches: 4.

The J gene is TRBJ2-7, the V gene TRBV6-1; TRBD1 is a possible D gene (6 bases). This CDR3 region has 15 residues. In germline, CDR1 is MNHNS, CDR2 SASEGT. V was trimmed by 3 bases and J by 1 base, leaving 13 bases between them. The CDR3 bases are TGTGCCAGCAGTGAGCAGACAGGTCCATCCTACGAGCAGTACTTC. Translated, it gives CASSEQTGPSYEQYF.

This chain connects TRBV7-3 to TRBJ2-7; 10 positions match TRBD2. This CDR3 is built from 15 residues. V gave up 4 bases and J gave up 5 bases; unmatched junction bases: 8. Germline V gives CDR1 SGHTA, CDR2 FQGTGA. In DNA form, the CDR3 reads TGTGCCAGCAGCTCGTTAGCGGGAGGACTAGACGAGCAGTACTTC. The encoded protein is CASSSLAGGLDEQYF.

The rearrangement joins TRBV19 to TRBJ2-5; 15 positions match TRBD2. The CDR3 consists of 16 residues. CDR1 and CDR2 (germline): LNHDA, SQIVND (reference sequence). V dropped 3 bases and J dropped 1; count of bases not matched to a gene: 0. CDR3: CASSMGLAGGQETQYF. DNA of the CDR3: TGTGCCAGTAGTATGGGACTAGCGGGAGGCCAAGAGACCCAGTACTTC.

The chain is built from TRBV19 and TRBJ2-1, with 7 bases fitting TRBD2. V lost 5 bases and J lost 2; bases outside the gene matches: 6. This CDR3 spans 15 amino acids. The germline CDR1 and CDR2 sequences are LNHDA and SQIVND (reference sequence). The CDR3 region has the DNA TGTGCCAGTAGTCGACTAGCTGAAACCTACAATGAGCAGTTCTTC. It encodes CASSRLAETYNEQFF.

The chain employs TRBV11-3 and TRBJ2-2; 10 bases align to TRBD1. Germline V gene data show CDR1 as SGHNT and CDR2 as YENEEA. Losses at the gene ends were 6 bases for V and 2 bases for J; bases not matched to a gene: 3. The CDR3 extends over 15 amino acids. The CDR3 bases are TGTGCCAGCAGGCTGACAGGGGGCAACACCGGGGAGCTGTTTTTT. It codes for CASRLTGGNTGELFF.

The gene calls are TRBV11-3 and TRBJ2-7; D is perhaps TRBD1 or TRBD2 (7 bases each). This CDR3 spans 14 amino acids. V was pared by 5 bases and J by 5 bases, with 16 bases between. CDR1 is SGHNT, CDR2 YENEEA, per germline. In DNA form, the CDR3 reads TGTGCCAGCAGCCCCGGGGCAGGGGGGGACGAGCAGTACTTC. Its protein is CASSPGAGGDEQYF.

The V and J genes are TRBV7-9 and TRBJ2-3, with 10 bases fitting TRBD1. Trimming at V came to 5 bases and at J to 6 bases, leaving 11 bases not matched to a gene. The CDR3 runs 16 residues. Germline CDR1 reads SEHNR; CDR2 reads FQNEAQ (reference sequence). CDR3 nucleotide sequence: TGTGCCAGCAGCCCCAGACAGGGGGCGCGCATCGATACGCAGTATTTT. It translates to CASSPRQGARIDTQYF. The full variable domain, completed using reference TRBV7-9 and TRBJ2-3, is DTGVSQNPRHKITKRGQNVTFRCDPISEHNRLYWYRQTLGQGPEFLTYFQNEAQLEKSRLLSDRFSAERPKGSFSTLEIQRTEQGDSAMYLCASSPRQGARIDTQYFGPGTRLTVL.

V and J are TRBV9 and TRBJ1-2, with D unresolved. Deletions cut 3 bases from V and 0 bases from J, with 21 bases between. Germline loops: CDR1 SGDLS, CDR2 YYNGEE. The CDR3 spans 18 residues. The CDR3 sequence is CASSADLGPPNTNYGYTF. CDR3 DNA: TGTGCCAGCAGCGCCGACCTCGGGCCCCCGAATACTAACTATGGCTACACCTTC.

The chain recombines TRBV4-1 with TRBJ2-3, with no clear D. Germline V gene lookup returns CDR1 MGHRA and CDR2 YSYEKL. Between the trimmed V and J ends, which lost 1 base and 8 bases, there was a span of 10 bases. The CDR3 has 13 residues. The CDR3 here is CASSQVGVFTQYF. The DNA for the CDR3 is TGCGCCAGCAGCCAAGTAGGTGTCTTTACGCAGTATTTT.

The chain combines TRBV9 with TRBJ2-3; 12 positions agree with TRBD2. The CDR3 spans 15 residues. V shed 4 bases and J 5 bases; nucleotides not matched to a gene: 5. Germline CDR1 reads SGDLS; CDR2 reads YYNGEE. CDR3 DNA sequence: TGTGCCAGCAGCCCTAGCGGGGGGGCCGAAGATACGCAGTATTTT. The encoded protein is CASSPSGGAEDTQYF.

V gene TRBV9 combines with J gene TRBJ2-7, with 8 nucleotides matching TRBD2. This CDR3 spans 14 amino acids. V shed 3 bases and J 5 bases; nucleotides not matched to a gene: 7. The germline V gene has CDR1 SGDLS and CDR2 YYNGEE. The CDR3 bases are TGTGCCAGCAGCGCAGGACTAGCCGTCGACGAGCAGTACTTC. It codes for CASSAGLAVDEQYF.

The rearrangement links TRBV14 to TRBJ2-1; D ambiguous. Deletions cut 0 bases from V and 0 bases from J, with 12 bases between. This CDR3 has 17 amino acids. Germline CDR1 and CDR2: SGHDN and FVKESK. DNA of the CDR3: TGTGCCAGCAGCCAAGAAGAAGGAACGAGCTCCTACAATGAGCAGTTCTTC. Its protein is CASSQEEGTSSYNEQFF.

The chain carries TRBV5-4 and TRBJ1-1; maybe TRBD1 (6 bases). The germline CDR1 and CDR2 sequences are SGHNT and YYREEE (reference sequence). V lost 2 bases and J lost 4, with 21 bases in between. The CDR3 totals 17 residues. DNA for the CDR3: TGTGCCAGCAGCTTTATCACCCCCAGGGGTTACGGCACTGAAGCTTTCTTT. This sequence encodes CASSFITPRGYGTEAFF. The full variable domain, with the rest looked up from reference TRBV5-4 and TRBJ1-1, is ETGVTQSPTHLIKTRGQQVTLRCSSQSGHNTVSWYQQALGQGPQFIFQYYREEENGRGNFPPRFSGLQFPNYSSELNVNALELDDSALYLCASSFITPRGYGTEAFFGQGTRLTVV.

This chain links TRBV6-5 with TRBJ1-5, with a possible D match to TRBD1 (5 bases). V lost 5 bases, J lost 2 bases, and 7 bases lay in between. This CDR3 comprises 13 residues. Germline V gene lookup returns CDR1 MNHEY and CDR2 SVGAGI. CDR3 amino acids: CASSAGGNQPQHF. CDR3 nucleotide sequence: TGTGCCAGCAGTGCGGGGGGCAATCAGCCCCAGCATTTT.

J is TRBJ2-3 and V is TRBV6-4, with 8 bases identical to TRBD2. The J segment lost 3 bases and the V segment lost 3 bases, leaving 8 bases of the junction unmatched. In germline, CDR1 is MRHNA, CDR2 SNTAGT. This CDR3 region has 16 residues. CDR3 DNA sequence: TGTGCCAGCAGTGAGGGACTAGGCGCCGCGACAGATACGCAGTATTTT. Encoded protein: CASSEGLGAATDTQYF.

In its sample, this clone was seen a few times. This chain links TRBV9 with TRBJ1-6, with D uncertain. V shed 2 bases and J shed 14 bases, with 14 bases lying between them. CDR3 length: 13 residues. Germline-derived CDR1 and CDR2 are SGDLS and YYNGEE. The CDR3 DNA sequence: TGTGCCAGCAGCGTTAATTCGTGGGAGGCCCTCCACTTT. It encodes CASSVNSWEALHF.